Given below is one TCR beta chain in context. Its antigen is still unknown. V was pared by 3 bases and J by 8 bases, with 5 bases of the junction left unmatched. Per the germline V gene, CDR1 is SGDLS and CDR2 is YYNGEE. This CDR3 contains 14 residues. The sample originates from a study of cytomegalovirus exposure and HLA in healthy donors. Findings and limits, study-wide: The study listed approximately 160 cytomegalovirus-associated TCR beta chains. Prediction of most subjects' HLA-A and HLA-B alleles by TCR beta sequences was reportedly accurate.

PCR primers comprised 60 Vbeta and 13 Jbeta primers. The table came from immunoSEQ multiplex PCR; TCRdb's copy has only in-frame clones and leaves some out. The table has 150,000 to 200,000 clones, 80% seen once. The clonotype originates from a woman between 25 and 40 years old in good health and CMV-seronegative. The chain has TRBV9 and TRBJ1-2; TRBD1 agrees at 12 bases. Sequencing was carried out using PBMCs. The CDR3 loop reads CASSAGQGAFGYTF. For the CDR3, the DNA is TGTGCCAGCAGCGCGGGACAGGGGGCGTTCGGCTACACCTTC.